The T cell receptor (beta chain) under discussion was sequenced for a study of blood T cell repertoires in COVID-19. This CDR3 comprises 16 residues. Cohort placement rested on clinical history that participants reported themselves. Sequencing used immunoSEQ multiplex PCR; TCRdb keeps in-frame clones, though not all of them. Of 250,000 or so clones listed, roughly 84% are singletons. The sample taken for sequencing was PBMCs or T cells enriched from blood (not recorded which). The TCR was taken from a man aged 45-65 years who had recovered from COVID-19. The rearrangement uses TRBV21-1 and TRBJ1-2; the table's D call, TRBD1, has no DNA check behind it. TRBV21-1 is labeled a pseudogene. This chain's CDR3 is CASSKRDRGRGYGYTF. In DNA, the CDR3 is TGTGCCAGCAGCAAAAGGGACAGGGGGCGCGGCTATGGCTACACCTTC.